This T cell receptor beta chain was found in a study of CD8 T cells in ankylosing spondylitis. TCRdb re-called the 5' RACE reads with MiXCR, one entry per CDR3 protein. Among 200,000 to 300,000 distinct CDR3 sequences listed, roughly 10% were seen once. Many counts were recorded for this clonotype. Its antigen remains unknown. The CDR3 totals 13 residues. Germline CDR1 and CDR2: SGHRS and YFSETQ. V lost 1 base and J 0 bases, leaving 5 bases between the germline ends. Study-level results: As for the disease-linked clones, they showed a CD8+ phenotype and occurred at relatively low frequencies in peripheral blood. Disease-linked clones were reportedly significantly enriched in matched ankylosing spondylitis synovial fluid.

The chain combines TRBV5-1 with TRBJ2-7; D is uncertain. The receptor comes from a male donor with ankylosing spondylitis or in good health (not recorded which). Sequencing used blood, either unsorted or a sorted T cell fraction (not recorded which). CDR3 nucleotide sequence: TGCGCCAGCAGCTTGCCCTACTCCTACGAGCAGTACTTC. Translating gives CASSLPYSYEQYF.